The 25 T cell receptor beta chains reported below all come from one sample, sequenced in a study of CD8+CD57+ T cells in acquired aplastic anemia. Profiling that covered TCR beta VDJ and CDR3 relied on genomic DNA as its template. TCRdb re-called the reads with MiXCR, one entry per CDR3 protein. The profile shows 400,000 to 450,000 distinct CDR3 sequences, roughly 68% of them singletons. The material sequenced was sorted CD4+, CD8+, or CD8+CD57+ T cells (not recorded which) from PBMCs. Receptors originate from a human donor in good health, serving as a control.

V gene TRBV20-1 combines with J gene TRBJ2-7, with D possibly TRBD2 on 5 matching bases. The CDR3 totals 14 residues. The V end lost 2 bases, the J end lost 5 bases, and 16 bases lay between the germline ends. CDR1 is DFQATT, CDR2 SNEGSKA, per germline (reference sequence). The CDR3 region has the DNA TGCAGTGCTAGAAACCCTCTATACGGGAACGAGCAGTACTTC. It encodes CSARNPLYGNEQYF.

Turning to this clonotype: One end of the junction does not line up with germline, which may come from a read error. The gene calls are TRBV7-3 and TRBJ2-5, with D unresolved. The CDR3 spans 14 residues. Per the germline V gene, CDR1 is SGHTA and CDR2 is FQGTGA. In nucleotides, the CDR3 is TGTGCCAGCAGCCGTAGCCTCGGTCAAGCGACCGAGTACTTC. Protein: CASSRSLGQATEYF.

V gene TRBV13 combines with J gene TRBJ2-7, with D perhaps given as TRBD1 or TRBD2 (5 bases each). This CDR3 region has 15 residues. Per the germline V gene, CDR1 is PRHDT and CDR2 is FYEKMQ (reference sequence). V shed 0 bases and J shed 0 bases, with 9 bases lying between them. CDR3 sequence: CASSLGGGSSYEQYV. The DNA for the CDR3 is TGTGCCAGCAGCTTAGGTGGGGGTTCCTCCTACGAGCAGTACGTC.

With regard to this clonotype: Lacking the conserved final phenylalanine or tryptophan, this CDR3 likely reflects a read error. This chain uses TRBV7-3 with TRBJ1-3; D call uncertain. The CDR3 has 13 residues. Trimming took 7 bases from V and 7 from J, leaving 14 bases between them. Looked up from germline, CDR1 is SGHTA and CDR2 is FQGTGA. CDR3 sequence (DNA): TGTGCCAGCACAGTTGATATTGGGAACACCATATATCTT. This codes for CASTVDIGNTIYL.

With regard to this clonotype: The junction shows a germline mismatch at one end, possibly a read error. The chain carries TRBV7-9 and TRBJ2-2; possible D gene TRBD1, 5 bases. This CDR3 comprises 15 residues. The germline CDR1 and CDR2 sequences are SEHNR and FQNEAQ (reference sequence). The CDR3 coding sequence is TGTGCCAGCAGCTTGCAGAGAACAGGAAGCGACGAGCAGTTTTTT. Its protein is CASSLQRTGSDEQFF.

This rearrangement joins TRBV7-9 to TRBJ1-4; D ambiguous. Trimming removed 5 bases at V and 14 bases at J, with 21 bases between. The CDR3 length is 14 residues. Germline V CDR1 and CDR2: SEHNR, FQNEAQ (reference sequence). The CDR3 nucleotides read TGTGCCAGCAGCGTCAGCCCCTCGGGTGAAATCCTGTTTTTT. Residues: CASSVSPSGEILFF.

The chain couples TRBV6-5 to TRBJ1-6; unclear D gene. The germline gives CDR1 MNHEY, CDR2 SVGAGI. The CDR3 has 13 residues. V lost 0 bases and J lost 7, with 4 bases in between. This chain's CDR3 is CASSYSENSPLHF. The CDR3 coding sequence is TGTGCCAGCAGTTACTCAGAAAATTCACCCCTCCACTTT.

This clonotype appeared a single time. The rearrangement joins TRBV20-1 to TRBJ1-2; 9 bases match TRBD1. There are 14 residues in the CDR3. V lost 6 bases to trimming and J lost 6 bases; unmatched junction nucleotides: 11. CDR1 is DFQATT and CDR2 is SNEGSKA in the germline V gene (reference sequence). This CDR3 reads CSAGTGMASDGYTF. The CDR3 nucleotides are TGCAGTGCCGGGACAGGGATGGCTAGTGATGGCTACACCTTC.

This clonotype occurred a few times. J is TRBJ2-7 and V is TRBV6-5; D may be TRBD1 (5 bases). The germline gives CDR1 MNHEY, CDR2 SVGAGI. CDR3 length equals 14 residues. V was cut by 6 bases and J by 6 bases, with 18 bases left in between. The CDR3: CASRPTQANSEQYF. CDR3 DNA sequence: TGTGCCAGCAGGCCGACACAGGCAAACAGCGAGCAGTACTTC.

This chain connects TRBV7-9 to TRBJ2-7, with D perhaps assigned TRBD1 or TRBD2 (5 bases each). CDR3 size: 13 residues. Trimming left V 1 base short and J 8 bases short, with 12 bases between. The germline gives CDR1 SEHNR, CDR2 FQNEAQ (reference sequence). The CDR3 DNA reads as TGTGCCAGCAGCTTAGAGAATCGGGGCAAGCAGTACTTC. Amino acids: CASSLENRGKQYF.

The chain carries TRBV5-6 and TRBJ2-1, with unresolved D. The DNA end is a closer match to TRBJ2-7, so the J assignment may be wrong. The germline V gene has CDR1 SGHDT and CDR2 YYEEEE. The CDR3 spans 15 residues. CDR3 sequence reads: CASSLHGDGDEKQYF. In nucleotides, the CDR3 is TGTGCCAGCAGCTTGCACGGCGACGGCGATGAAAAACAGTACTTC.

A single count supports this clonotype. The junction does not match germline at one end; this may be a read error. The chain is built from TRBV7-3 and TRBJ2-5, with TRBD1 matching 8 bases. Germline V CDR1 and CDR2: SGHTA, FQGTGA. The CDR3 contains 14 residues. For the CDR3, the DNA is TGTGCCAGCAGCTCCCGGGCAGGGGGCGAGCAGTACTTCTTC. Amino acids: CASSSRAGGEQYFF.

Comment on this clonotype: The germline gene is not matched at one end of the junction; a read error may be the cause. The V call is TRBV15, the J call TRBJ1-2; D call uncertain. CDR1 and CDR2 from the germline V gene are LNHNV and YYDKDF (reference sequence). The CDR3 covers 15 residues. CDR3 residues: CAISRSSPRFYGYTF. The CDR3 bases are TGTGCCATCAGCAGGTCGAGCCCAAGATTCTATGGCTACACCTTC.

With regard to this clonotype: Since a much larger clone is just one base distant, this may be a read error. The genes are TRBV4-1 and TRBJ2-6; tentatively, D is TRBD1 (5 bases). This CDR3 spans 17 amino acids. CDR1 is MGHRA, CDR2 YSYEKL, per germline. CDR3 amino acids: CASSQELGVSGANALTF. CDR3 in DNA: TGCGCCAGCAGCCAAGAGCTTGGGGTTTCTGGGGCCAACGCCCTGACTTTC.

A word on this clonotype: The CDR3 end shows no conserved phenylalanine or tryptophan, and so a read error is likely. This rearrangement joins TRBV7-2 to TRBJ2-3; D ambiguous. Trimming removed 4 bases from V and 10 bases from J, with 15 bases in between. The CDR3 length is 13 residues. Germline V gene lookup returns CDR1 SGHTA and CDR2 FQGNSA. As DNA, the CDR3 is TGTGCCAGCAGCTCCGAGATGGGGTTGCCGCAGTATCAT. Its translation: CASSSEMGLPQYH.

In regard to this clonotype: Here the CDR3 omits its conserved ending phenylalanine or tryptophan, so a read error is the likely source. No DNA is shown, since the ends of the CDR3 on it are uncertain; the CDR3 is the one TCRdb lists. The rearrangement uses TRBV29-1 and TRBJ1-2. The CDR3 is 13 amino acids in total, end residues counted. Germline V gene data show CDR1 as SQVTM and CDR2 as ANQGSEA. The CDR3 protein is CSFKSDLIDGSRV.

This clonotype was seen only a few times. The rearrangement uses TRBV7-2 and TRBJ2-3, with 13 bases identical to TRBD2. The J segment lost 0 bases and the V segment lost 8 bases, leaving 11 bases of the junction unmatched. The CDR3 length is 18 residues. Germline CDR1 and CDR2: SGHTA and FQGNSA. The DNA for the CDR3 is TGTGCCAGCGGCTCAACGGGACTAGCGGGGCCTAGCACAGATACGCAGTATTTT. Amino acids: CASGSTGLAGPSTDTQYF.

V is TRBV10-3 and J is TRBJ1-2; TRBD1 might be the D (5 bases). The CDR3 totals 14 residues. Germline CDR1 and CDR2: ENHRY and SYGVKD. V lost 10 bases, J lost 1 base, and 16 bases lay in between. CDR3 DNA sequence: TGTGCCAGCAGCCGCGACAGCATTAACTATGGCTACACCTTC. Its translation: CASSRDSINYGYTF.

Worth noting for this clonotype: An end of the junction does not agree with germline; a read error may underlie this. The CDR3 DNA reads as TGTGCCGCCAGGGGCGCGGCCAACAATGAGCAGTTCTTC. This gives the protein CAARGAANNEQFF. This chain connects TRBV15 to TRBJ2-1; D is perhaps TRBD1 (6 bases). This CDR3 has 13 amino acids. Germline V lookup: CDR1 LNHNV, CDR2 YYDKDF (reference sequence).

With respect to this clonotype: Given the absence of the conserved phenylalanine or tryptophan at the CDR3 end, a read error is likely. The rearrangement links TRBV7-9 to TRBJ1-2; D gene unclear. This CDR3 contains 15 residues. The germline CDR1 and CDR2 sequences are SEHNR and FQNEAQ (reference sequence). The V end lost 5 bases, the J end lost 3 bases, and 16 bases lay between the germline ends. The CDR3 region is CASSMAPGFDYGYTC. Here the CDR3 DNA reads TGTGCCAGCAGCATGGCCCCAGGATTTGACTATGGCTACACCTGC.

In regard to this clonotype: The germline gene is not matched at one end of the junction; a read error may be the cause. V is TRBV7-3 and J is TRBJ1-6; D not certain. The CDR3 totals 14 residues. The germline gives CDR1 SGHTA, CDR2 FQGTGA. CDR3: CASSLAGTGAPFHF. CDR3 DNA sequence: TGTGCCAGCAGCTTGGCAGGAACCGGTGCACCCTTCCACTTT. The full variable domain, in which reference TRBV7-3 and TRBJ1-6 provide the parts outside the CDR3, is GAGVSQTPSNKVTEKGKYVELRCDPISGHTALYWYRQSLGQGPEFLIYFQGTGAADDSGLPNDRFFAVRPEGSVSTLKIQRTERGDSAVYLCASSLAGTGAPFHFGNGTRLTVT.

The chain is built from TRBV12-3 or TRBV12-4 and TRBJ1-6, with D possibly being TRBD1 (6 bases). The CDR3 runs 15 residues. V was shortened by 6 bases and J by 7 bases, with 16 bases between the two germline ends. CDR3 bases: TGTGCCAGCAGGCGGGGGCTCAGACCAAATTCACCCCTCCACTTT. As protein: CASRRGLRPNSPLHF.

Turning to this clonotype: The final CDR3 position lacks the conserved phenylalanine or tryptophan, pointing to a likely read error. It is unclear where the CDR3 begins or ends on the DNA, so no DNA is shown, and the CDR3 is as TCRdb lists it. The rearrangement uses TRBV7-3 and TRBJ1-2. Ends included, the CDR3 has 13 residues. CDR1 SGHTA and CDR2 FQGTGA come from the germline V gene. CDR3 residues: CASSGTGGSCYEQ.

The V and J genes are TRBV5-8 and TRBJ1-2; D unresolved. V lost 2 bases and J lost 4, with 12 bases in between. The CDR3 contains 14 residues. Germline V gene sequence: CDR1 SGHTS, CDR2 YDEGEE. CDR3 sequence reads: CASSFTEDGYGYTF. The CDR3 DNA reads as TGTGCCAGCAGCTTCACGGAGGACGGCTATGGCTACACCTTC.

As concerns this clonotype: A much larger clone lies a single base off, so this may be a read error. The chain joins TRBV10-3 to TRBJ2-1; 7 bases are a match to TRBD1. The CDR3 covers 16 residues. Per the germline V gene, CDR1 is ENHRY and CDR2 is SYGVKD. The CDR3: CTSSPTQGVGYNEQFF. The DNA for the CDR3 is TGTACCAGCAGTCCGACCCAGGGGGTCGGTTACAATGAGCAGTTCTTC.